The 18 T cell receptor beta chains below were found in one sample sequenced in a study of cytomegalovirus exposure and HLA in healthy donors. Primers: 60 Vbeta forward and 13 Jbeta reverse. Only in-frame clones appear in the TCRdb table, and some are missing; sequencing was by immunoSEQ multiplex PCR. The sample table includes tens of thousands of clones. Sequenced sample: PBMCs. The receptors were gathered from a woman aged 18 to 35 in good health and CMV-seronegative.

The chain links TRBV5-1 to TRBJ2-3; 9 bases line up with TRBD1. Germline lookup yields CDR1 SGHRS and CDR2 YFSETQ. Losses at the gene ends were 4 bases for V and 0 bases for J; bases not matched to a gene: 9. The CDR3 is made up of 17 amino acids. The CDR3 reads CASSLDPGTGSTDTQYF. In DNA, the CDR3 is TGCGCCAGCAGCCTCGACCCTGGGACAGGGAGCACAGATACGCAGTATTTT.

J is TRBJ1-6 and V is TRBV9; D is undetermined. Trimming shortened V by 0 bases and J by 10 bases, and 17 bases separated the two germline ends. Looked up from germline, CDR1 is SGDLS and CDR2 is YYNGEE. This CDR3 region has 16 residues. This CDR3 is CASSVGPPGVISPLHF. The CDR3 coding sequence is TGTGCCAGCAGCGTAGGTCCACCGGGAGTGATCTCACCCCTCCACTTT.

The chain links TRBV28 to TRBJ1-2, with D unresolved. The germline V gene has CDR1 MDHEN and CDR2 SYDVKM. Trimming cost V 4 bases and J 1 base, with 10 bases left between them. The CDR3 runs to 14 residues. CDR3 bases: TGTGCCAGCAGTTCCCTGGGAGATAACTATGGCTACACCTTC. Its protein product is CASSSLGDNYGYTF.

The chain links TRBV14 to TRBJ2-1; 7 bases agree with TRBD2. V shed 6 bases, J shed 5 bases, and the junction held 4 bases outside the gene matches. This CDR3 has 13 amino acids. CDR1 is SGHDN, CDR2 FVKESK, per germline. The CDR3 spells CASSRLAHNEQFF. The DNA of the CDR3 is TGTGCCAGCAGTCGACTAGCCCACAATGAGCAGTTCTTC. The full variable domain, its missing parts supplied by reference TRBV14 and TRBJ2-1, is EAGVTQFPSHSVIEKGQTVTLRCDPISGHDNLYWYRRVMGKEIKFLLHFVKESKQDESGMPNNRFLAERTGGTYSTLKVQPAELEDSGVYFCASSRLAHNEQFFGPGTRLTVL.

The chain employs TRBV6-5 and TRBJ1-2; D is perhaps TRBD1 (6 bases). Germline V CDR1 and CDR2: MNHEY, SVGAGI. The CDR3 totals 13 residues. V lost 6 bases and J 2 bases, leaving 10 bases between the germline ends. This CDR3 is CASSRDMNYGYTF. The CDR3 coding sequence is TGTGCCAGCAGCCGGGACATGAACTATGGCTACACCTTC.

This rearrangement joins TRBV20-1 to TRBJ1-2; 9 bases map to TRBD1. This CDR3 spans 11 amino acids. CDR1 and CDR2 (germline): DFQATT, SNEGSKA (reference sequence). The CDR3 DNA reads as TGCAGATGGCACAGGGGGCTTGGCTACACCTTC. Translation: CRWHRGLGYTF.

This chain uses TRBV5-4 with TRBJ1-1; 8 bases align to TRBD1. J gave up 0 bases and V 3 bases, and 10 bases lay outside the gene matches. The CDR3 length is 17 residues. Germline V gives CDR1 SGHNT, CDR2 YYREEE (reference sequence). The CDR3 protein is CASSSRQGTLMNTEAFF. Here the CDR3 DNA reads TGTGCCAGCAGCTCCCGACAGGGGACGCTCATGAACACTGAAGCTTTCTTT.

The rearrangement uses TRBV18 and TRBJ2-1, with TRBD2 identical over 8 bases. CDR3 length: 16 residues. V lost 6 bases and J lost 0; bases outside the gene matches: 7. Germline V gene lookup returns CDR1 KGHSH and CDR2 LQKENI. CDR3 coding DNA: TGTGCCAGCTCTCCCGGACTAGCCCTCTCCTACAATGAGCAGTTCTTC. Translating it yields CASSPGLALSYNEQFF.

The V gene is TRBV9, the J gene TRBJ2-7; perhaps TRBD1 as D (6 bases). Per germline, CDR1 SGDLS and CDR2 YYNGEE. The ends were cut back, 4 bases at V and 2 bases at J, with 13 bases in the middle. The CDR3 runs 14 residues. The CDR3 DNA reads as TGTGCCAGCAGCTTCCGGGACACCCCCTACGAGCAGTACTTC. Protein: CASSFRDTPYEQYF.

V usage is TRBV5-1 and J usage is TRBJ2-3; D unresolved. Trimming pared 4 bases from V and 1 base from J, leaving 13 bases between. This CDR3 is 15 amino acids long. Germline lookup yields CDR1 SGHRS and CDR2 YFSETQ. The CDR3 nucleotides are TGCGCCAGCAGCCTGGAGAGACGGGGCACAGATACGCAGTATTTT. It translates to CASSLERRGTDTQYF.

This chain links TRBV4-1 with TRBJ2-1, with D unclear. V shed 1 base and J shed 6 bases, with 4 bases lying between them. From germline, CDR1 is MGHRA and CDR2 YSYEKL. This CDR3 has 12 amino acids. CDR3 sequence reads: CASSQGPNEQFF. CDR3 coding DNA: TGCGCCAGCAGCCAAGGGCCCAATGAGCAGTTCTTC.

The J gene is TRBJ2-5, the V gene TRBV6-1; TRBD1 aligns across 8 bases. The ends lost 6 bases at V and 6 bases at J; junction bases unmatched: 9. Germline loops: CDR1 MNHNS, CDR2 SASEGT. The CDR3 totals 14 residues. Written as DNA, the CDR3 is TGTGCCAGCAGGGGACAGGCTGCAATCCAGACCCAGTACTTC. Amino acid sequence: CASRGQAAIQTQYF.

CDR3 coding DNA: TGTGCCAGCAGCCCCGGACCGGGAGGTACCTACGAGCAGTACTTC. It codes for CASSPGPGGTYEQYF. This chain connects TRBV9 to TRBJ2-7; 7 bases map to TRBD2. The CDR3 has 15 residues. CDR1 and CDR2 (germline): SGDLS, YYNGEE. Trimming cost V 4 bases and J 2 bases; bases outside gene matches: 9.

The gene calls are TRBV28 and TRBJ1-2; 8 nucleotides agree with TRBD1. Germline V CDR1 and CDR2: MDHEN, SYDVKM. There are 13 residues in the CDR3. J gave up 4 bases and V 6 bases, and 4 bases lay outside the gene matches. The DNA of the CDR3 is TGTGCCAGCAGACCAGGGGGCTCCTATGGCTACACCTTC. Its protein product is CASRPGGSYGYTF.

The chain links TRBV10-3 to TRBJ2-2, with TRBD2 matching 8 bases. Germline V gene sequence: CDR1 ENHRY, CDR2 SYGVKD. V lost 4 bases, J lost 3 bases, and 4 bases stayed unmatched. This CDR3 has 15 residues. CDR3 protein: CAISAKREYTGELFF. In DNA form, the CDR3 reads TGTGCCATCAGTGCGAAGCGGGAGTACACCGGGGAGCTGTTTTTT.

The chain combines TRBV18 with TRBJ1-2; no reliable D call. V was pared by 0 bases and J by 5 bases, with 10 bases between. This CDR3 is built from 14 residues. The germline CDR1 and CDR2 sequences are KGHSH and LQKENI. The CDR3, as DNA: TGTGCCAGCTCACCACCGTCCACCCTATATGGCTACACCTTC. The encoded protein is CASSPPSTLYGYTF.

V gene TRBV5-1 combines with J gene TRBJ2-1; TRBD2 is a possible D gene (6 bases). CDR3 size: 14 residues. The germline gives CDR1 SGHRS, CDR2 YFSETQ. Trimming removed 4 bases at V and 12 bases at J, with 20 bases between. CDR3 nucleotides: TGCGCCAGCAGCCGGGGGACTGGGGATCATGGGCAGTTCTTC. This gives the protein CASSRGTGDHGQFF. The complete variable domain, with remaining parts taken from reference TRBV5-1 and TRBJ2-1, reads KAGVTQTPRYLIKTRGQQVTLSCSPISGHRSVSWYQQTPGQGLQFLFEYFSETQRNKGNFPGRFSGRQFSNSRSEMNVSTLELGDSALYLCASSRGTGDHGQFFGPGTRLTVL.

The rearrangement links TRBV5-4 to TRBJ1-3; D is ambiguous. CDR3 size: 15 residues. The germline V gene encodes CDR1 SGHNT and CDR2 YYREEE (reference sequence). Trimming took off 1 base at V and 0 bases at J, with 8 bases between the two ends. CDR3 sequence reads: CASSLSRSSGNTIYF. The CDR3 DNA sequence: TGTGCCAGCAGCTTGTCCCGGAGCTCTGGAAACACCATATATTTT.